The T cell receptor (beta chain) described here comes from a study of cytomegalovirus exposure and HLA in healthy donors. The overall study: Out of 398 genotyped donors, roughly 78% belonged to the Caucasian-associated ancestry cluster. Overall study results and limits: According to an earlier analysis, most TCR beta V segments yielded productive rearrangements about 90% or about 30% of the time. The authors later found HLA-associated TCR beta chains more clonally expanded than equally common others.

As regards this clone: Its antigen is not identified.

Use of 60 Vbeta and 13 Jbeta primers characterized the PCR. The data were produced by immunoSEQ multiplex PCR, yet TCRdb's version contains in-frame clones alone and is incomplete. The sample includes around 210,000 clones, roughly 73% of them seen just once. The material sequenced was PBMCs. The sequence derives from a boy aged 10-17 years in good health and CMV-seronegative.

The CDR3 sequence is CASSLAGSFTGELFF. CDR3 DNA sequence: TGCGCCAGCAGCTTAGCGGGTAGTTTCACCGGGGAGCTGTTTTTT. The chain has TRBV5-1 and TRBJ2-2; TRBD2 might be the D (6 bases). The CDR3 is made up of 15 amino acids. Germline CDR1 SGHRS, CDR2 YFSETQ. V lost 2 bases and J 4 bases, leaving 12 bases between the germline ends.